Described below is a single T cell receptor beta chain sequence and its context. The specificity of this receptor is unknown. No per-base quality is available; no much larger clone lies one base away. TCRbeta CDR3 regions were amplified from genomic DNA by means of the immunoSEQ Assay, a bias-controlled multiplex PCR. In the authors' own workflow: The number of nucleated cells in each sample was estimated by amplification of reference gene primers within the assay. Sequence reads were collapsed and filtered to measure the absolute abundance of every unique TCRbeta CDR3 rearrangement. For each sample, productive Simpson clonality was calculated by taking the square root of Simpson's diversity index across productive rearrangements. The source is immuneACCESS, and TCRdb retained only in-frame sequences with V and J called. Part of the clones is not carried over; for the studies checked, unresolved V genes explain less than half of this, and the remainder is unexplained. The DNA gave D and trimming, while V, J and clone size come from that table. The sample records 300,000 to 400,000 clones, around 85% of which are singletons. The biggest ten clones account for approximately 4% of the sample.

In the prospective study, participants were roughly 18 to 95 years old, resided in 24 geographic areas of the United States, and were enrolled through a virtual design. In the prospective study, participants were assigned to cohorts based on the clinical history participants reported in a screening survey and a study questionnaire. In the prospective study, whole blood, serum and a nasopharyngeal or oropharyngeal swab were collected from each participant by mobile phlebotomists. Prospective study participants could optionally give additional blood draws and questionnaires over an approximately two-month period. Blood samples from the prospective study were shipped frozen or at room temperature prior to DNA extraction. This specimen belongs to a study of blood T cell repertoires in COVID-19 (dated by TCRdb to 2020 to 2022). Regarding the complete study: Samples from collaborators originated in the United States, Italy and Spain and spanned both the acute and convalescent phases of COVID-19. The prospective study material was composed of cDNA or gDNA derived from T cells, B-cell-depleted T cells, or PBMCs. Subjects who had been exposed to COVID-19, were actively infected with it, or had recovered from it provided the deeply sampled blood TCRbeta repertoires that made up the dataset. The repertoires were made available in a free public database intended to serve as a resource for research on the immune response to SARS-CoV-2. Samples came from the ongoing ImmuneRACE study (first 160 participants) plus 1,254 subjects from 6 global collaborators. Sample metadata almost always included a de-identified subject ID, COVID-19 status, age in years and sex. HLA class I and class II types, where available, came from metadata supplied by the sample provider rather than from assay-based typing.

On the study overall, not on this receptor specifically: How much clinical and demographic metadata was included differed by source and by participant, and the metadata was provided uncurated.

The clonotype was recovered from a woman aged 40 to 49 with acute COVID-19. The sample was PBMCs or T cells enriched from blood (not recorded which).

The DNA sequence reads TGTGCCATCGCGGGGACAGGGGGAAGCTCCTACAATGAGCAGTTCTTC. Translation gives CAIAGTGGSSYNEQFF. The chain is made from TRBV10-3 and TRBJ2-1; the junction holds 11 bases that match TRBD1. At the junction V is shortened by 8 bases and J by 0 bases; bases outside the gene matches: 6. In the germline V gene, CDR1 corresponds to ENHRY and CDR2 to SYGVKD. The CDR3 starts with the cysteine, ends with the phenylalanine, and has 16 residues. Kept here is only the CDR3 DNA, which spans 48 bases and is read in frame from base 1.